This is a list of T cell receptor beta chains from one sample in a study of shared clonotypes between healthy human individuals. The repertoire was sequenced with immunoSEQ multiplex PCR; TCRdb's copy has only in-frame clones and lacks some. The data contain nearly 1 million clones, over 60% of them singletons. The sequenced material came from memory CD4+ T cells sorted from blood. All receptors derive from a man between 18 and 29 years old in good health. Each CDR3 is given with its conserved first and last residue. Fields, in order: J gene, clone size, V gene, D gene, CDR3 DNA, CDR3 protein. A D gene is named only where the DNA matches it firmly. The listing skips clone size in some rows; elsewhere it reads once, few, many or a size class.

>TRBJ2-4|NA|TRBV6-1|TRBD2
TGTGCCAGCAGTGAAGGACTAGCTAGACTAGCCAAAAACATTCAGTACTTC
CASSEGLARLAKNIQYF
>TRBJ2-7|NA|TRBV7-2|NA
TGTGCCAGCAGCTTAGACAGAAGCCTCTCCTACGAGCAGTACTTC
CASSLDRSLSYEQYF
>TRBJ2-2|NA|TRBV20-1|NA
TGCAGTGCTCGCCTTTTCGGGGAGCTGTTTTTT
CSARLFGELFF
>TRBJ1-2|NA|TRBV30|NA
TGTGCCTGGAGTGGAGATAACTATGGCTACACCTTC
CAWSGDNYGYTF
>TRBJ2-3|NA|TRBV13|NA
TGTGCCAGCAGCTCTAGTGTCATTTTAGATACGCAGTATTTT
CASSSSVILDTQYF
>TRBJ2-5|NA|TRBV2|NA
TGTGCCAGGGCAACAGGGGAGGGAGAGACCCAGTACTTC
CARATGEGETQYF
>TRBJ2-3|NA|TRBV28|TRBD1
TGTGCCAGCAGTTTCGGACAGGGGGCAGATACGCAGTATTTT
CASSFGQGADTQYF
>TRBJ2-7|once|TRBV6-1|NA
TGTGCCAGCAGTCTTCACCGGGACGGCTCCTACGAGCAGTACTTC
CASSLHRDGSYEQYF
>TRBJ1-6|NA|TRBV10-3|TRBD1
TGTGCCATCAGTGAGCCGGGGACAGCCCTCCACTTT
CAISEPGTALHF
>TRBJ2-1|NA|TRBV4-3|NA
TGCGCCAGCAGCCAAGAGTTAGTAGCGGCCCCTGATGAGCAGTTCTTC
CASSQELVAAPDEQFF
>TRBJ2-3|NA|TRBV10-3|NA
TGTGCCATCAGTGAGTCCCTAATAAACACAGATACGCAGTATTTT
CAISESLINTDTQYF
>TRBJ1-2|NA|TRBV10-1|TRBD1
TGCGCCAGCCTCTTGGACAGGAACGGCTACACCTTC
CASLLDRNGYTF
>TRBJ2-5|NA|TRBV2|NA
TGTGCCAGCAGTGAAAACAGACGACAAGAGACCCAGTACTTC
CASSENRRQETQYF
>TRBJ2-3|NA|TRBV5-1|TRBD2
TGCGCCAGCAGCTTGGCCGCGGGAGTCTCAGATACGCAGTATTTT
CASSLAAGVSDTQYF
>TRBJ2-6|NA|TRBV11-1|TRBD1
TGTGCCAGCAGCCTTCTTACAGGGGGCGCGCTATCTGGGGCCAACGTCCTGACTTTC
CASSLLTGGALSGANVLTF
>TRBJ2-5|NA|TRBV5-4|NA
TGTGCCAGCAGCCACATTTTGTACCAAGAGACCCAGTACTTC
CASSHILYQETQYF
>TRBJ1-2|NA|TRBV11-2|TRBD1
TGTGCCAGCAGCTCACAGGGGAGAGGCTACACCTTC
CASSSQGRGYTF
>TRBJ2-7|NA|TRBV5-1|TRBD1
TGCGCCAGCAGCTCGGGACAGGGAAAAACCTACGAGCAGTACTTC
CASSSGQGKTYEQYF
>TRBJ2-3|NA|TRBV29-1|NA
TGCAGCGTCCTCAGGGACGGTGCTAGCACAGATACGCAGTATTTT
CSVLRDGASTDTQYF
>TRBJ1-1|NA|TRBV5-6|NA
TGTGCCAGCAGCTCCACAGATCTTTGGAGGGGCACTGAAGCTTTCTTT
CASSSTDLWRGTEAFF
>TRBJ2-7|NA|TRBV30|NA
TGTACCTGGAGTGCCGTCCAGTGGGCGCAGTACTTC
CTWSAVQWAQYF
>TRBJ2-3|NA|TRBV6-5|TRBD1
TGTGCCAGCAGTGCCGGGACAGGGTACACAGATACGCAGTATTTT
CASSAGTGYTDTQYF
>TRBJ2-3|NA|TRBV9|NA
TGTGCCAGCAGCGTAGGGGTGCCAGATACGCAGTATTTT
CASSVGVPDTQYF
>TRBJ1-1|few|TRBV5-5|NA
TGTGCCAGCAGCTTGGACTCACCAATCGGGGAAGCTTTCTTT
CASSLDSPIGEAFF
>TRBJ2-7|NA|TRBV11-2|NA
TGTGCCAGCAGCCCCGTCCAGGGGCGCAGACCCTACGAGCAGTACTTC
CASSPVQGRRPYEQYF
>TRBJ2-7|NA|TRBV5-6|NA
TGTGCCAGCAGCTTGATACGAACCCAGACCTACGAGCAGTACTTC
CASSLIRTQTYEQYF
>TRBJ2-7|few|TRBV18|NA
TGTGCCAGCTCCACGGGTACAAGCTCCTACGAGCAGTACTTC
CASSTGTSSYEQYF
>TRBJ2-7|NA|TRBV7-8|NA
TGTGCCAGCAGCTCCCACCAGCAGCCCTACGAGCAGTACTTC
CASSSHQQPYEQYF
>TRBJ1-6|once|TRBV11-2|TRBD1
TGTGCCAGCAGCTTAGAGGGACAGATTATGGCACCCCTCCACTTT
CASSLEGQIMAPLHF